The present TCR beta chain was sequenced within a study of molecular identifiers for immune sequencing clone quantification (dated by TCRdb to the late 2010s). For the wider study: For a replicate experiment, RNA from roughly 20,000 or 100,000 naive CD8 T cells was divided into five aliquots, of which four were sequenced. This methods study benchmarked molecular-identifier clustering-based TCR repertoire sequencing (MIDCIRS) and TCR RNA copy counting, using CD8 T cells to do so.

CDR3 length: 17 amino acids, cysteine to phenylalanine. The CDR3 DNA has 51 bases and is translated from base 1. The germline V gene supplies CDR1 MNHNS and CDR2 SASEGT. Trimming at the junction amounts to 0 bases on V and 0 bases on J, and the germline ends lie 9 bases apart. Libraries of naive CD8 T cells were built from anywhere between roughly 17,000 and 1,000,000 sorted cells, with 10%, 30% or 50% of the purified RNA used. Naive CD8 T cells, defined as CD8+CD4-CCR7+CD45RA+, were FACS-sorted into RLT Plus buffer on a BD FACSAria II. To test detection sensitivity, Jurkat RNA equal to about nine TCR copies was added to samples of about 17,000-1,100,000 naive CD8 T cells. CD8 T cells were enriched using RosetteSep CD8+ T Cell Enrichment Cocktail and Ficoll-Paque, and the enriched cells then underwent ACK red cell lysis. The table lists this clonotype with a few counts. Its antigen is still unknown. No base qualities exist here, and no much larger clone lies one base off it.

Library generation was performed with PCR. TCRdb shows the sequencer as Illumina HiSeq 4000. Preparation of bulk TCR libraries followed a previously described approach, with the TCR primers listed in Table S5. The Qiagen AllPrep DNA/RNA kit was used to purify total RNA. Reads from multiple sequencing runs of the same library were pooled before analysis. Per the source publication's procedure: Reads were retained only if the reads had an exact TCR constant sequence, and the retained reads were trimmed to 150 nt and grouped according to their 12-nt molecular barcodes. Reads within each barcode group were sub-clustered using a 15% Levenshtein threshold, and quality-weighted consensus sequences were constructed for each RNA molecule. Non-functional sequences were discarded, and so were lower-count sequences lying one edit away from another sequence. Based on fitting two negative binomial distributions, any barcode sub-cluster with under 20% of the maximum read count was discarded. TCRdb reanalyzed the raw reads on its own, using fastp at Q25 for trimming and MiXCR for clone calling, and kept in-frame beta chains. Every distinct CDR3 protein forms one entry, paired with its most common genes and DNA. TCRdb's processing, not the authors', yielded these V and J calls. The sample table contains under 600,000 distinct CDR3 sequences; only one count was recorded for 20% to 25% of them. 0.7% to 1% of the sample comes from the top ten.

The full study reports these points: A single cell's worth of spiked-in Jurkat TCR RNA was reported detectable even among 900,000 to 1,000,000 naive CD8 T cells. In CMV-specific effector cells, clones with more than 20 RNA copies contained over 97% of molecules, whereas in naive cells such clones contained under 1% of molecules. The naive libraries included spiked-in Jurkat TCR RNA (about nine copies' worth), and this RNA is not part of the donor repertoire. Modeling indicated about 3 TCR RNA copies recovered per cell, compared with 9 to 10 by digital PCR, which implies a capture efficiency of approximately 30%. Without barcode sub-clustering, chimeric consensus sequences inflated TCR diversity; chimeras reached as high as 47%. The sizes of highly expanded clones could end up underestimated when identical TCR molecules share a barcode.

Sequenced input: naive CD8+ T cells from blood, with Jurkat cell RNA spiked in. The label giving this sample's cell subset or site can be read as: FACS-sorted CD8+CD4-CCR7+CD45RA+ naive T cells. The receptor was derived from a human donor in good health. Some libraries in this study had Jurkat cell RNA spiked in. The chain couples TRBV6-1 to TRBJ1-6; TRBD1 is a weak D gene call, 5 bases matching. The CDR3 amino acid sequence is: CASSEARGSSYNSPLHF. The DNA sequence is as follows: TGTGCCAGCAGTGAAGCGCGGGGGAGCTCCTATAATTCACCCCTCCACTTT.